Described below is a single TCR beta chain sequence and its context. Antigen unknown. Trimming cost V 0 bases and J 9 bases, with 11 bases left between them. CDR1 is SGHRS, CDR2 YFSETQ, per germline. This CDR3 region has 13 residues. The sample is drawn from a study of beta chain features in type 1 diabetes. All of the isolated RNA was reverse transcribed, so expressed TCRB transcripts were sequenced. The protocol was immunoSEQ multiplex PCR, while the TCRdb copy is restricted to in-frame clones and leaves out a portion. Here the sample spans more than 350,000 clones, around 10% being singletons. Cell sorting via CD45RO/CCR7/CD25/CD127/CD95/CD27 was performed to obtain CD4+ naive, central memory, regulatory and stem cell-like memory cells. Findings and limits, study-wide: VDJ junctions from type 1 diabetes patients carried fewer insertions and larger deletions. It was not settled here whether HLA type affects TCRB rearrangement. Since sequencing was performed on cDNA, cells with high TCR expression could be over-represented.

The V call is TRBV5-1, the J call TRBJ2-3, with D hard to call. This TCR came from a woman younger than 35 in good health. Sequencing used naive CD4+ T cells from blood. The CDR3 reads CASSLEGRATQYF. DNA for the CDR3: TGCGCCAGCAGCTTGGAGGGCCGGGCCACGCAGTATTTT.